This TCR beta chain was found in a study of T-cell reconstitution after alpha-beta-depleted transplantation in children. Study results and limitations: Where some patients showed high TCRbeta diversity at day 60, it came from recipient T cells and thymic progenitors that had survived.

The library targeted TCRbeta and was prepared with unique molecular identifiers. TCRdb re-called the PCR reads with MiXCR, one entry per CDR3 protein. This sample has about 210,000 distinct CDR3 sequences, with around a sixth found just once. The CDR3 runs to 14 residues. With regard to this clonotype: Antigen: not known. One end of the junction is discordant with germline, which a read error may explain.

The sample in question was PBMCs, mostly from graft donor cells, obtained 360 days after TCRalphabeta/CD19-depleted stem cell transplant. The TCR was taken from a male patient between 2 and 10 years old who had a stem cell transplant for acute lymphoblastic leukemia, so the T cells may come from the graft donor. This chain joins TRBV12-3 or TRBV12-4 and TRBJ2-4; 12 bases fit TRBD2. The CDR3 reads CASSLAGGRNIQYF. The CDR3 DNA reads as TGTGCCAGCAGTCTAGCGGGGGGGAGGAACATTCAGTACTTC.